These 3 T cell receptor beta chains came from one sample sequenced in a study of beta chain features in type 1 diabetes. All of the isolated RNA was reverse transcribed, so expressed TCRB transcripts were sequenced. Clones were read by immunoSEQ multiplex PCR, and TCRdb kept only the in-frame ones, dropping some. The sample lists 900,000 or so clones; 17% were seen once. Sequenced: naive CD4+ T cells from blood. The receptors were gathered from a woman aged 18-30 years in good health.

The rearrangement links TRBV20-1 to TRBJ2-1; D not certain. With 3 bases removed from V and 13 bases from J, the gap between germline ends came to 10 bases. The CDR3 totals 10 residues. CDR1 and CDR2 from the germline V gene are DFQATT and SNEGSKA (reference sequence). The CDR3 region is CSASEVRQFF. The CDR3 DNA sequence: TGCAGTGCTAGTGAGGTCCGACAGTTCTTC.

The chain links TRBV2 to TRBJ1-4, with TRBD1 matching 8 bases. V lost 6 bases to trimming and J lost 6 bases; unmatched junction nucleotides: 6. The germline V gene encodes CDR1 SNHLY and CDR2 FYNNEI. This CDR3 contains 14 residues. This chain's CDR3 is CASRKDREDEKLFF. The CDR3 DNA reads as TGTGCCAGCAGGAAGGACAGGGAGGATGAAAAACTGTTTTTT.

The chain links TRBV5-1 to TRBJ1-1, with no clear D. Germline CDR1 reads SGHRS; CDR2 reads YFSETQ. The CDR3 contains 14 residues. V dropped 6 bases and J dropped 0 bases, with 12 bases sitting between them. For the CDR3, the DNA is TGCGCCAGCACCGCCGGAGAAATGAACACTGAAGCTTTCTTT. This encodes CASTAGEMNTEAFF.